This TCR beta chain was identified in a study of vaccination and CD4 T cells after COVID-19 (dated by TCRdb to the early 2020s). For context, the study as a whole: Convalescent patients had a positive SARS-CoV-2 result on nasal swab PCR, and of these patients, nine had mild disease and one had severe disease. In the convalescent cohort there were six males and four females, among whom were two Hispanic individuals, seven Caucasians, two Asians and one multiracial person. Participants received two doses of either the Pfizer-BioNTech BNT162b2 vaccine (n=8) or the Moderna mRNA-1273 vaccine (n=2). Post-COVID blood samples were collected from convalescent patients a median of around 100 days after diagnosis, with a range of about 30 to 180 days. The time from the second vaccine dose to post-vaccine blood sampling had a median of around 72 days and ranged from roughly 13 to 241 days. The cultures were stimulated with overlapping spike peptide pools from SARS-CoV-2 and from the common cold coronaviruses HCoV-NL63, HCoV-OC43 and HCoV-229E. Control cultures received a CEFX viral epitope pool as the positive control, an HIV-1 Nef peptide pool as the negative control, or no peptide. The spike-specific CD4+ TCR repertoire was compared before and after mRNA vaccination in approximately 9 COVID-19 convalescent patients and several infection-naive healthy vaccine recipients.

CDR1 and CDR2 are read off the germline V gene as SGHAT and FQNNGV. V was cut back by 5 bases and J by 4 bases, leaving a gap of 9 bases between them. The CDR3 goes from the cysteine to the phenylalanine over 12 residues. Of all the DNA, just the CDR3 is kept, 36 bases in frame from base 1. Turning to this clonotype: It lacks a known antigen. No much larger clone exists at a distance of one base, and base qualities are not known.

The receptor library was made with PCR. DNA from cultured CD4+ T cells was subjected to TCR sequencing with the Oncomine TCR Beta short-read assay at the Johns Hopkins FTIC core. Genomic DNA was extracted from the cultured CD4+ T cells with the QIAamp micro DNA kit. Oncomine TCR Beta libraries from cultured CD4+ T cells were pooled with unique dual indexes and sequenced on an Illumina iSeq 100. The authors' analysis ran thus. Non-productive sequences were removed, and CDR3s not starting with C, not ending with F or W, or shorter than 7 amino acids were discarded. The MANAFEST web application identified antigen-specific clonotypes by comparing peptide-stimulated wells against reference wells and other culture wells. An FDR below 0.05, an odds ratio above 5, and a productive frequency above 0.1% in at least two of three replicate wells were required for clones to be considered positive. Cross-reactive clonotypes were defined as significantly expanded in both SARS-CoV-2 spike wells and at least one common cold coronavirus spike condition. Using R version 3.6.1, CDR3 homology was evaluated through Levenshtein distances (stringdist) along with unrooted phylogenetic trees (ape). TCRdb trimmed public reads at Q25 via fastp, called clones via MiXCR and kept in-frame beta chains. Rows matching on CDR3 protein sequence are summarized as one entry with the most common DNA and genes. The V and J calls, along with clone size, are taken from TCRdb and not from the paper's own processing. This sample gives about 12,000 distinct CDR3 sequences in total; 45% to 50% of them show up just once. The ten largest clones take up 15% of the sample.

The study at large found these results: In convalescent patients, nearly all vaccine-specific clones (304 of 307) were found to be mono-reactive for SARS-CoV-2 spike rather than cross-reactive with common cold coronaviruses. Relatively few convalescent patients were included in the study, and early timepoints after natural infection were not analyzed. Among convalescent patients, a median approximately 88% of the SARS-CoV-2-reactive clones seen after vaccination appeared only after vaccination, which suggests priming specific to the vaccine. The median count of SARS-CoV-2-reactive clonotypes went up from 20 to 25 after infection to roughly 38 after vaccination, although the change was not significant.

The sample's treatment or condition, from its label and the paper: roughly ten-day PBMC culture with coronavirus spike peptide pools or control peptides (ViraFEST assay). The ViraFEST assay was used in the study, in which antigen-specific T cells were expanded with peptide pools and expanded clonotypes were subsequently identified by TCR sequencing. The convalescent patients' positive SARS-CoV-2 PCR tests fell between March and December 2020, which was before the Alpha, Beta and Delta variants emerged in the United States. More than 1.5 million PBMCs per well were cultured in IMDM with approximately 5% human AB serum and approximately 10 IU/ml IL-2, plus 10 ug/ml peptide pools. On days 3 and 7, half of the culture medium was replaced with fresh IL-2-containing medium. CD4+ T cells were isolated after around 11 days of culture through negative selection using the EasySep CD4+ T cell isolation kit. Ficoll-Paque Plus gradient centrifugation was used to isolate PBMCs from whole blood, and the isolated PBMCs were then either used fresh or cryopreserved at -140C. Triplicate wells were generally used for each culture condition.

Sequenced: CD4+ T cells from blood, cultured in vitro. The receptor chain draws on TRBV11-2 and TRBJ2-7; TRBD1 is possibly the D segment (6 matching bases). The receptor was isolated from a human donor who had recovered from COVID-19. Here is the DNA: TGTGCCAGCAGCACACAGGGTTACGAGCAGTACTTC. It is translated as CASSTQGYEQYF.